Below, 9 T cell receptor beta chains from the same sample are listed, as sequenced in a study of OX40 agonist ivuxolimab in advanced cancers. The data were produced by immunoSEQ multiplex PCR, yet TCRdb's version contains in-frame clones alone and is incomplete. This table has tens of thousands of clones, roughly 80% appearing once. Sequencing used CD4+ or CD8+ T cells sorted from blood, obtained in a trial of the OX40 agonist ivuxolimab. These receptor sequences come from an adult with an advanced solid tumor such as melanoma, head and neck, liver or kidney cancer.

In this sample, this clone turned up once. The rearrangement links TRBV9 to TRBJ2-7; unclear D gene. Germline V gene lookup returns CDR1 SGDLS and CDR2 YYNGEE. The V gene lost 3 bases and the J gene lost 3 bases, with 10 bases spanning the gap. The CDR3 spans 13 residues. CDR3 bases: TGTGCCAGCAGCGCTGGGGTAGGCTACGAGCAGTACTTC. It encodes CASSAGVGYEQYF. Full variable domain (remainder filled in from reference TRBV9 and TRBJ2-7): DSGVTQTPKHLITATGQRVTLRCSPRSGDLSVYWYQQSLDQGLQFLIQYYNGEERAKGNILERFSAQQFPDLHSELNLSSLELGDSALYFCASSAGVGYEQYFGPGTRLTVT.

The V and J genes are TRBV5-6 and TRBJ1-2, with D hard to call. The V gene lost 1 base and the J gene lost 6 bases, with 16 bases spanning the gap. CDR3 length equals 15 residues. CDR1 and CDR2 (germline): SGHDT, YYEEEE. The CDR3 DNA is TGTGCCAGCAGCTTGAATTTGGCCCTACCCCATGGCTACACCTTC. Translating it yields CASSLNLALPHGYTF.

V gene TRBV28 combines with J gene TRBJ1-5; maybe TRBD1 (6 bases). From germline, CDR1 is MDHEN and CDR2 SYDVKM. Trimming shortened V by 4 bases and J by 6 bases, and 16 bases separated the two germline ends. The CDR3 length is 15 residues. DNA for the CDR3: TGTGCCAGCAGTTCCCCCTCCGACAGGTTTCAGCCCCAGCATTTT. Amino acid sequence: CASSSPSDRFQPQHF.

V and J are TRBV5-4 and TRBJ2-5; the D is unclear. Germline V gene lookup returns CDR1 SGHNT and CDR2 YYREEE (reference sequence). V gave up 0 bases and J gave up 2 bases, with 8 bases separating them. This CDR3 is 14 amino acids long. The CDR3 sequence is CASSLGEDQETQYF. DNA of the CDR3: TGTGCCAGCAGCTTGGGCGAGGATCAAGAGACCCAGTACTTC. Together with reference TRBV5-4 and TRBJ2-5, the CDR3 gives the full variable domain: ETGVTQSPTHLIKTRGQQVTLRCSSQSGHNTVSWYQQALGQGPQFIFQYYREEENGRGNFPPRFSGLQFPNYSSELNVNALELDDSALYLCASSLGEDQETQYFGPGTRLLVL.

The chain recombines TRBV6-6 with TRBJ2-1; 9 bases are shared with TRBD2. V was clipped by 2 bases and J by 8 bases; unmatched bases: 7. CDR3 length equals 15 residues. Germline V gives CDR1 MNHNY, CDR2 SVGAGI (reference sequence). CDR3 coding DNA: TGTGCCAGCAGTTACGGGCGGGAGGGTGGCGATGAGCAGTTCTTC. It encodes CASSYGREGGDEQFF.

This chain joins TRBV27 and TRBJ1-2, with D perhaps matching TRBD1 (6 bases). The CDR3 length is 15 residues. V was pared by 6 bases and J by 4 bases, with 18 bases between. CDR1 and CDR2 (germline): MNHEY, SMNVEV (reference sequence). CDR3 residues: CASRAGGRTAYGYTF. CDR3 sequence (DNA): TGTGCCAGCAGGGCTGGGGGCCGGACAGCCTATGGCTACACCTTC.

The gene calls are TRBV5-4 and TRBJ1-1, with D possibly TRBD1 on 5 matching bases. Trimming left V 5 bases short and J 1 base short, with 6 bases between. This CDR3 contains 12 residues. In germline, CDR1 is SGHNT, CDR2 YYREEE (reference sequence). CDR3 nucleotides: TGTGCCAGCAGGGGGGGGAACACTGAAGCTTTCTTT. Encoded protein: CASRGGNTEAFF.

The rearrangement joins TRBV4-1 to TRBJ2-5, with D tentatively TRBD1 (6 bases). Gene TRBJ2-7 matches the end of the DNA better, so the J call may be wrong. Germline V gives CDR1 MGHRA, CDR2 YSYEKL. The CDR3 loop spans 15 amino acids. The CDR3 loop is CASSQLYRDAYEQYF. The CDR3 DNA sequence: TGCGCCAGCAGCCAACTTTACAGGGACGCCTACGAGCAGTACTTC.

The CDR3 spells CASSPPDGSYEQYF. DNA of the CDR3: TGTGCCAGCAGCCCCCCCGACGGATCCTACGAGCAGTACTTC. The gene calls are TRBV13 and TRBJ2-7; no reliable D call. Germline V gene sequence: CDR1 PRHDT, CDR2 FYEKMQ (reference sequence). With 5 bases removed from V and 1 base from J, the gap between germline ends came to 12 bases. The CDR3 spans 14 residues.